This T cell receptor beta chain was profiled in a study of blood T cells in healthy people across ages. Germline V CDR1 and CDR2: SGHAT, FQNNGV. Trimming took off 5 bases at V and 7 bases at J, with 13 bases between the two ends. The CDR3 is 13 residues long. Using a J-beta primer mix together with a sample-barcoded 5' primer, a second PCR was run for about 6 to 11 cycles. TCRdb re-derived calls from the 5' RACE reads in MiXCR, one entry per CDR3 protein. The data contain hundreds of thousands of distinct CDR3 sequences, about a third of them singletons. This clonotype appeared a single time. Its antigen remains unknown. Study-wide findings and caveats: Because sorting was not performed, PBMCs prevented conclusive naive versus antigen-experienced comparison.

The specimen sequenced was blood. The receptor's source is a woman of 80 years or more in good health. V and J are TRBV11-2 and TRBJ2-3; unclear D gene. The CDR3 DNA reads TGTGCCAGCAGCCCCCCGGGCGCAAATACGCAGTATTTT. It specifies CASSPPGANTQYF.